The 12 T cell receptor beta chains below come from one sample, sequenced in a study of CD4+ T cells in melanoma. Profiling relied on immunoSEQ multiplex PCR, and the TCRdb table lists in-frame clones only, not all of them. Here the sample spans 120,000 to 150,000 clones, about nine tenths being singletons. The receptors were gathered from a human donor with melanoma.

This chain links TRBV19 with TRBJ1-2; D is perhaps TRBD1 (5 bases). The length of the CDR3 is 14 residues. The ends were cut back, 7 bases at V and 3 bases at J, with 15 bases in the middle. Per germline, CDR1 LNHDA and CDR2 SQIVND (reference sequence). Here the CDR3 reads CASTPQDTDYGYTF. In nucleotides, the CDR3 is TGTGCCAGTACCCCTCAGGACACCGACTATGGCTACACCTTC.

The genes are TRBV30 and TRBJ2-7; D may be TRBD1 or TRBD2 (5 bases each). Germline V lookup: CDR1 GTSNPN, CDR2 SVGIG (reference sequence). Between the trimmed V and J ends, which lost 2 bases and 0 bases, there was a span of 14 bases. The CDR3 loop spans 15 amino acids. The CDR3 here is CAWSHGAVSSYEQYF. The DNA for the CDR3 is TGTGCCTGGAGTCACGGGGCAGTGAGCTCCTACGAGCAGTACTTC.

The J gene is TRBJ2-1, the V gene TRBV11-2, with a possible D match to TRBD2 (6 bases). Deletions cut 5 bases from V and 0 bases from J, with 8 bases between. The CDR3 is 14 amino acids. CDR1 and CDR2 from the germline V gene are SGHAT and FQNNGV. The CDR3 DNA reads as TGTGCCAGCAGCATGCGGGGCTCCTACAATGAGCAGTTCTTC. This translates into CASSMRGSYNEQFF.

The V and J genes are TRBV18 and TRBJ2-7; 7 bases are a match to TRBD1. CDR1 and CDR2 (germline): KGHSH, LQKENI. The CDR3 is made up of 15 amino acids. The V segment lost 1 base and the J segment 5 bases; nucleotides outside the gene matches: 8. CDR3 in DNA: TGTGCCAGCTCACCACTCGGCAGGGGGTCCCACGAGCAGTACTTC. This sequence encodes CASSPLGRGSHEQYF.

The V gene is TRBV5-1, the J gene TRBJ2-3; D is unclear. V gave up 0 bases and J gave up 3 bases, with 14 bases separating them. CDR1 is SGHRS and CDR2 is YFSETQ in the germline V gene. This CDR3 contains 16 residues. CDR3 region: CASSLAPPKLTDTQYF. Here the CDR3 DNA reads TGCGCCAGCAGCTTGGCACCTCCGAAGCTGACAGATACGCAGTATTTT.

The chain joins TRBV10-1 to TRBJ1-1, with TRBD1 matching 8 bases. The germline gives CDR1 WNHNN, CDR2 SYGVQD (reference sequence). V dropped 2 bases and J dropped 4; count of bases not matched to a gene: 6. The CDR3 is 15 amino acids. The CDR3 DNA sequence: TGCGCCAGCAGTGAGGGGTCAGGGGGCCGCACTGAAGCTTTCTTT. Translating gives CASSEGSGGRTEAFF.

As regards this clone: The same CDR3 is also encoded by other DNA sequences in this sample. The chain is built from TRBV18 and TRBJ1-6; D perhaps matches TRBD1 (6 bases). Deletions cut 3 bases from V and 3 bases from J, with 6 bases between. The germline gives CDR1 KGHSH, CDR2 LQKENI. The CDR3 contains 14 residues. DNA of the CDR3: TGTGCCAGCTCACCGGACAGCTATAATTCACCCCTCCACTTT. This sequence encodes CASSPDSYNSPLHF.

The CDR3 here is CASTTGRAETQYF. CDR3 nucleotide sequence: TGCGCCAGCACTACAGGGAGAGCAGAGACCCAGTACTTC. The chain combines TRBV5-1 with TRBJ2-5; D is perhaps TRBD1 (6 bases). CDR1 and CDR2 from the germline V gene are SGHRS and YFSETQ. V dropped 6 bases and J dropped 4 bases, with 13 bases sitting between them. The CDR3 sequence is 13 residues long.

The V gene is TRBV5-1, the J gene TRBJ2-6; the D is unclear. V shed 3 bases and J shed 12 bases, with 16 bases lying between them. Germline V CDR1 and CDR2: SGHRS, YFSETQ. CDR3 length: 14 amino acids. This CDR3 reads CASSSLDGPTVLTF. CDR3 coding DNA: TGCGCCAGCAGCTCCCTAGACGGACCCACCGTCCTGACTTTC.

The CDR3 nucleotides are TGCGCCAGCAGCTCCCCGGGACAAAACTATGGCTACACCTTC. It yields the protein CASSSPGQNYGYTF. The V gene is TRBV5-1, the J gene TRBJ1-2, with D maybe TRBD1 (6 bases). The CDR3 spans 14 residues. Deletions cut 3 bases from V and 2 bases from J, with 11 bases between. CDR1 is SGHRS and CDR2 is YFSETQ in the germline V gene.

This sequence joins TRBV6-1 and TRBJ1-1, with D unclear. Trimming stripped 5 bases from V and 1 base from J, with 11 bases between. Germline values: CDR1 MNHNS, CDR2 SASEGT. The CDR3 totals 14 residues. CDR3 sequence reads: CASSRHETNTEAFF. In nucleotides, the CDR3 is TGTGCCAGCAGTCGACACGAGACGAACACTGAAGCTTTCTTT.

This chain connects TRBV7-3 to TRBJ2-2; D call uncertain. The CDR3 extends over 12 amino acids. The germline CDR1 and CDR2 sequences are SGHTA and FQGTGA. Trimming stripped 4 bases from V and 7 bases from J, with 7 bases between. In DNA form, the CDR3 reads TGTGCCAGCAGCTCAAGCGACGGGGAGCTGTTTTTT. It is translated as CASSSSDGELFF.